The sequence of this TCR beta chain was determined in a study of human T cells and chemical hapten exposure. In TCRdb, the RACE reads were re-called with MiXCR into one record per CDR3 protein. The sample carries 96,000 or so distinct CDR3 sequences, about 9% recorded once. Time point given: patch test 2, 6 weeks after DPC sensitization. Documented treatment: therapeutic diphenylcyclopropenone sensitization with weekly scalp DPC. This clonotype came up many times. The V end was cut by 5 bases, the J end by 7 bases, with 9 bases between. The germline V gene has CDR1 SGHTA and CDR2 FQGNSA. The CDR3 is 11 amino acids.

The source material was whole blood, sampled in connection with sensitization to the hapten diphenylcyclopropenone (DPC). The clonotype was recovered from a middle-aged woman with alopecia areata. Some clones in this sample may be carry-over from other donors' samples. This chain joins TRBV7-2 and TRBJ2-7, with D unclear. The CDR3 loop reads CASSRRQEQYF. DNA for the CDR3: TGTGCCAGCAGCCGTCGCCAAGAGCAGTACTTC. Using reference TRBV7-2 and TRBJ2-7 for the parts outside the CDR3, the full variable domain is GAGVSQSPSNKVTEKGKDVELRCDPISGHTALYWYRQSLGQGLEFLIYFQGNSAPDKSGLPSDRFSAERTGGSVSTLTIQRTQQEDSAVYLCASSRRQEQYFGPGTRLTVT.